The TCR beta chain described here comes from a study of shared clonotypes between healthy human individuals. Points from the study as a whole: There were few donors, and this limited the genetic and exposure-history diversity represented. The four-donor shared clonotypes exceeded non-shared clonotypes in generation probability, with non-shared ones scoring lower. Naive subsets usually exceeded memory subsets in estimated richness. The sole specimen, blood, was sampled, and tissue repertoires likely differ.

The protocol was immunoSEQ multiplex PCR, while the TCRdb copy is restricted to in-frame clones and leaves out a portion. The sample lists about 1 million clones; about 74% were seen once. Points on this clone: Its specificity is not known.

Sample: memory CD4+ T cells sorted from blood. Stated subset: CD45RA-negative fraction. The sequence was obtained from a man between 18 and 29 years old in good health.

The DNA of the CDR3 is TGCAGCGTTCACTCCGACAGGGTGAACACTGAAGCTTTCTTT. Translating it yields CSVHSDRVNTEAFF. The chain carries TRBV29-1 and TRBJ1-1; 7 bases are a match to TRBD1. The CDR3 is 14 amino acids. In germline, CDR1 is SQVTM, CDR2 ANQGSEA. The J segment lost 0 bases and the V segment lost 5 bases, leaving 6 bases of the junction unmatched.